These 14 T cell receptor beta chains were sequenced from one sample in a study of blood T cell repertoires in COVID-19 (dated by TCRdb to 2020 to 2021). The method was the immunoSEQ multiplex PCR assay. Held by TCRdb, this immuneACCESS table contains in-frame sequences only and omits some clones. Under half of the omission traces to an unresolved V gene where checked; the cause of the rest is unknown. Within this sample are 250,000 to 300,000 clones, with 80% to 90% of them counted one time only. The ten biggest clones cover 15% to 18% of the sample. Sequences were obtained from PBMCs or T cells enriched from blood (not recorded which). These receptors were collected from a man aged 18 to 30 who had recovered from COVID-19.

The chain is built from TRBV5-1 and TRBJ2-5; D is possibly TRBD1 (6 bases). CDR1 SGHRS and CDR2 YFSETQ come from the germline V gene. This CDR3 is 14 amino acids long. With 6 bases removed from V and 0 bases from J, the gap between germline ends came to 12 bases. The CDR3 DNA is TGCGCCAGCACCGGGGCAGGGGACCAAGAGACCCAGTACTTC. Amino acid sequence: CASTGAGDQETQYF.

The CDR3 region has the DNA TGTGCCAGCAGTTTAGGACGGCAGGGTCTCACTGGAAACACCATATATTTT. Its protein is CASSLGRQGLTGNTIYF. This chain connects TRBV28 to TRBJ1-3; D is perhaps TRBD1 (5 bases). This CDR3 region has 17 residues. The V end lost 2 bases, the J end lost 2 bases, and 16 bases lay between the germline ends. Germline CDR1 MDHEN, CDR2 SYDVKM. The full variable domain, rest sourced from reference TRBV28 and TRBJ1-3, is DVKVTQSSRYLVKRTGEKVFLECVQDMDHENMFWYRQDPGLGLRLIYFSYDVKMKEKGDIPEGYSVSREKKERFSLILESASTNQTSMYLCASSLGRQGLTGNTIYFGEGSWLTVV.

The table lists this clone with a few counts. The chain couples TRBV6-5 to TRBJ1-4, with 8 bases lining up with TRBD1. The CDR3 has 14 residues. Germline loops: CDR1 MNHEY, CDR2 SVGAGI. J was trimmed by 8 bases and V by 6 bases; bases with no gene match: 8. The CDR3 region has the DNA TGTGCCAGCAGAACGACAGGGGCGAGCGAAAAACTGTTTTTT. Its protein is CASRTTGASEKLFF.

V usage is TRBV4-1 and J usage is TRBJ2-7, with 7 bases that match TRBD1. After removal of 3 bases from V and 5 bases from J, the junction contained 10 bases not matched to a gene. The CDR3 totals 15 residues. From germline, CDR1 is MGHRA and CDR2 YSYEKL. CDR3 DNA: TGCGCCAGCAGCCATACCTCGACAGGGATCCACGAGCAGTACTTC. Amino acids: CASSHTSTGIHEQYF.

The chain joins TRBV24-1 to TRBJ2-5, with D possibly matching TRBD2 (5 bases). Trimming removed 3 bases at V and 4 bases at J, with 17 bases between. Germline V lookup: CDR1 KGHDR, CDR2 SFDVKD. There are 16 residues in the CDR3. The CDR3 here is CATSDPRGTRAETQYF. The CDR3 nucleotides read TGTGCCACCAGTGATCCCCGCGGCACTAGAGCAGAGACCCAGTACTTC.

The CDR3 bases are TGCGCCAGCAGCTTGGGGGAGTTGTTATATGGCTACACCTTC. This sequence encodes CASSLGELLYGYTF. This sequence joins TRBV5-1 and TRBJ1-2; D unresolved. Germline CDR1 is SGHRS and CDR2 is YFSETQ. Trimming stripped 0 bases from V and 5 bases from J, with 11 bases between. This CDR3 spans 14 amino acids.

The CDR3 here is CASSSLAGAQETQYF. The CDR3 DNA sequence: TGCGCCAGCAGCTCACTAGCGGGGGCCCAAGAGACCCAGTACTTC. The chain joins TRBV5-1 to TRBJ2-5; 11 bases line up with TRBD2. The J segment lost 1 base and the V segment lost 3 bases, leaving 2 bases of the junction unmatched. Per germline, CDR1 SGHRS and CDR2 YFSETQ. The CDR3 contains 15 residues. Looking up the rest from reference TRBV5-1 and TRBJ2-5 gives the full variable domain: KAGVTQTPRYLIKTRGQQVTLSCSPISGHRSVSWYQQTPGQGLQFLFEYFSETQRNKGNFPGRFSGRQFSNSRSEMNVSTLELGDSALYLCASSSLAGAQETQYFGPGTRLLVL.

This clone was picked up a small number of times. This CDR3 is CATGTGGETQYF. For the CDR3, the DNA is TGTGCCACCGGGACAGGTGGGGAGACCCAGTACTTC. This chain joins TRBV10-3 and TRBJ2-5, with 8 bases lining up with TRBD1. CDR1 ENHRY and CDR2 SYGVKD come from the germline V gene. V shed 10 bases and J 5 bases; nucleotides not matched to a gene: 6. The CDR3 totals 12 residues.

The rearrangement links TRBV11-2 to TRBJ2-1; 7 positions match TRBD2. Germline CDR1 is SGHAT and CDR2 is FQNNGV. After removal of 3 bases from V and 4 bases from J, the junction contained 18 bases not matched to a gene. CDR3 size: 19 residues. CDR3 protein: CASSLVVYNGGDPYNEQFF. The CDR3 DNA reads as TGTGCCAGCAGCTTGGTGGTCTACAATGGGGGGGACCCTTACAATGAGCAGTTCTTC.

The chain combines TRBV7-9 with TRBJ1-1; 7 bases line up with TRBD1. The CDR3 sequence is 14 residues long. V lost 4 bases to trimming and J lost 2 bases; unmatched junction nucleotides: 4. Germline CDR1 reads SEHNR; CDR2 reads FQNEAQ (reference sequence). CDR3: CASSWGTVNTEAFF. The CDR3 DNA reads TGTGCCAGCAGCTGGGGGACAGTAAACACTGAAGCTTTCTTT.

In this sample, this clone turned up once. The chain couples TRBV18 to TRBJ2-7; D is perhaps TRBD2 (5 bases). The V and J ends lost 3 bases and 2 bases respectively, with 11 bases between them. This CDR3 contains 14 residues. CDR1 is KGHSH, CDR2 LQKENI, per germline. The DNA of the CDR3 is TGTGCCAGCTCACCTGCCAGCGGAGCCTACGAGCAGTACTTC. This gives the protein CASSPASGAYEQYF.

The chain joins TRBV14 to TRBJ2-3; 12 bases are a match to TRBD2. The germline gives CDR1 SGHDN, CDR2 FVKESK. The CDR3 loop spans 16 amino acids. Germline trimming cut 1 base from V and 4 bases from J; bases unmatched to any gene: 3. CDR3 sequence reads: CASSQGTSGAADTQYF. The CDR3 DNA follows: TGTGCCAGCAGCCAAGGGACTAGCGGGGCGGCAGATACGCAGTATTTT.

This chain uses TRBV2 with TRBJ1-5, with TRBD1 matching 7 bases. Germline-derived CDR1 and CDR2 are SNHLY and FYNNEI. The trim removed 7 bases at V and 1 base at J, leaving 4 bases unmatched. The CDR3 contains 14 residues. In nucleotides, the CDR3 is TGTGCCAGCACACAGGGGATAAGCAATCAGCCCCAGCATTTT. Translated, it gives CASTQGISNQPQHF.

J is TRBJ1-2 and V is TRBV19; 8 bases align to TRBD1. There are 15 residues in the CDR3. Germline CDR1 is LNHDA and CDR2 is SQIVND (reference sequence). V lost 5 bases to trimming and J lost 8 bases; unmatched junction nucleotides: 13. In DNA form, the CDR3 reads TGTGCCAGTAGTGACGGCGGCAGGGGGCGGCGGGGCTACACCTTC. It codes for CASSDGGRGRRGYTF.